The 6 T cell receptor beta chains below come from one sample, sequenced in a study of T cell repertoires in cytomegalovirus infection. TCRdb fed the reads into MiXCR, producing one record per CDR3 protein. The sample consists of fewer than 650,000 distinct CDR3 sequences, roughly 42% of them appearing once. No antigens are known for them. The sequenced sample was cultured PBMCs, obtained from culture after CMV antigen stimulation. The receptors originated from a human donor in good health (CMV status not recorded). Some clones in this sample may be carry-over from other donors' samples.

The V call is TRBV5-6, the J call TRBJ2-3; no reliable D call. Per germline, CDR1 SGHDT and CDR2 YYEEEE. This CDR3 has 16 amino acids. The ends were cut back, 5 bases at V and 0 bases at J, with 16 bases in the middle. As DNA, the CDR3 is TGTGCCAGCAGTTGGTGGGCCCTTTCAAGCACAGATACGCAGTATTTT. Translation: CASSWWALSSTDTQYF.

This clonotype has a handful of counts. The CDR3 spells CASSNRDPRRDTQYF. Here the CDR3 DNA reads TGTGCCAGCAGTAACCGGGACCCGAGGAGAGATACGCAGTATTTT. J is TRBJ2-3 and V is TRBV6-2 or TRBV6-3; D may correspond to TRBD1 or TRBD2 (5 bases each). CDR1 and CDR2 (germline): MNHEY, SVGEGT. The CDR3 has 15 amino acids. Trimming left V 5 bases short and J 5 bases short, with 17 bases between.

The V and J genes are TRBV6-2 or TRBV6-3 and TRBJ1-1; D gene unclear. The germline CDR1 and CDR2 sequences are MNHEY and SVGEGT. The V end was cut by 7 bases, the J end by 0 bases, with 30 bases between. The CDR3 is 20 residues long. The CDR3 sequence is CASNRGHYAPRNTMNTEAFF. The CDR3 DNA follows: TGTGCCAGCAATCGGGGTCACTACGCCCCCCGGAACACCATGAACACTGAAGCTTTCTTT.

The rearrangement joins TRBV14 to TRBJ2-3; 8 bases fit TRBD2. Germline-derived CDR1 and CDR2 are SGHDN and FVKESK. The CDR3 runs 16 residues. V dropped 2 bases and J dropped 4; count of bases not matched to a gene: 8. The CDR3, as DNA: TGTGCCAGCAGCCAAACGGGGGGGCTAGCTCCAGATACGCAGTATTTT. Protein sequence: CASSQTGGLAPDTQYF.

The rearrangement links TRBV7-6 to TRBJ2-7; D is uncertain. Germline lookup yields CDR1 SGHVS and CDR2 FNYEAQ. Trimming removed 5 bases at V and 4 bases at J, with 15 bases between. The CDR3 consists of 14 residues. Here the CDR3 reads CASSPPNTPYEQYF. The CDR3 DNA reads as TGTGCCAGCAGCCCCCCCAACACACCTTACGAGCAGTACTTC.

The V call is TRBV9, the J call TRBJ2-3; weak D call: TRBD2 (6 bases). CDR3 length: 16 amino acids. V was shortened by 2 bases and J by 1 base, with 14 bases between the two germline ends. Germline-derived CDR1 and CDR2 are SGDLS and YYNGEE. The CDR3 reads CASSVRPGTGTDTQYF. CDR3 DNA: TGTGCCAGCAGCGTGAGGCCCGGGACTGGCACAGATACGCAGTATTTT.